The 13 T cell receptor beta chains presented below share a single source sample, sequenced in a study of cytomegalovirus exposure and HLA in healthy donors. PCR used 60 Vbeta primers and 13 Jbeta primers. Some clones are missing from TCRdb's copy, which holds only in-frame ones; the method was immunoSEQ multiplex PCR. The table shows a few hundred thousand clones, with 80% occurring only once. The sequenced sample consisted of PBMCs. These receptors were obtained from a girl under 10 years old in good health and CMV-seronegative.

The chain links TRBV5-8 to TRBJ2-1; 10 nucleotides line up with TRBD2. The CDR3 is 15 residues long. Unmatched junction bases numbered 12, after V lost 6 bases and J lost 9 bases. Looked up from germline, CDR1 is SGHTS and CDR2 is YDEGEE. The CDR3 DNA follows: TGTGCCAGCACCCCCCCTGGGACTAGCGTGGGTGAGCAGTTCTTC. This sequence encodes CASTPPGTSVGEQFF.

This sequence joins TRBV19 and TRBJ2-1, with 7 bases matching TRBD2. This CDR3 spans 16 amino acids. The V and J ends lost 6 bases and 0 bases, in that order; junction bases with no gene match: 8. Germline CDR1 LNHDA, CDR2 SQIVND (reference sequence). In nucleotides, the CDR3 is TGTGCCAGTAGAAGACTAGCAGGAAACTCCTACAATGAGCAGTTCTTC. It codes for CASRRLAGNSYNEQFF.

The chain carries TRBV28 and TRBJ1-5; D uncertain. This CDR3 region has 13 residues. In germline, CDR1 is MDHEN, CDR2 SYDVKM. Trimming cost V 4 bases and J 0 bases, with 4 bases left between them. The CDR3 region is CASSYYSNQPQHF. DNA of the CDR3: TGTGCCAGCAGTTATTATAGCAATCAGCCCCAGCATTTT.

This chain connects TRBV9 to TRBJ1-2; a weak D match, TRBD1 (6 bases). Looked up from germline, CDR1 is SGDLS and CDR2 is YYNGEE. The CDR3 sequence is 15 residues long. Trimming took off 4 bases at V and 7 bases at J, with 20 bases between the two ends. DNA of the CDR3: TGTGCCAGCAGCTGGGGAGGGGGGGATTTGTTTGGCTACACCTTC. Translating it yields CASSWGGGDLFGYTF. The full variable domain, its missing parts supplied by reference TRBV9 and TRBJ1-2, is DSGVTQTPKHLITATGQRVTLRCSPRSGDLSVYWYQQSLDQGLQFLIQYYNGEERAKGNILERFSAQQFPDLHSELNLSSLELGDSALYFCASSWGGGDLFGYTFGSGTRLTVV.

The chain links TRBV2 to TRBJ1-2; no firm D call. This CDR3 comprises 12 residues. Trimming stripped 3 bases from V and 5 bases from J, with 7 bases between. The germline V gene has CDR1 SNHLY and CDR2 FYNNEI. CDR3 bases: TGTGCCAGCAGTGACGCAGGTTATGGCTACACCTTC. Its protein product is CASSDAGYGYTF.

The V and J genes are TRBV16 and TRBJ2-1; 9 bases are shared with TRBD2. Germline lookup yields CDR1 KGHSY and CDR2 FQNENV. The CDR3 totals 15 residues. Trimming cost V 6 bases and J 6 bases; bases outside gene matches: 9. The CDR3 DNA is TGTGCCAGCAGACCCACCGGCGGGAGGGCCAATGAGCAGTTCTTC. It specifies CASRPTGGRANEQFF.

The CDR3 is CAWSEGTPITEAFF. CDR3 DNA sequence: TGTGCCTGGAGTGAGGGGACACCTATTACTGAAGCTTTCTTT. The rearrangement links TRBV30 to TRBJ1-1; perhaps TRBD1 as D (6 bases). Germline loops: CDR1 GTSNPN, CDR2 SVGIG (reference sequence). V lost 1 base to trimming and J lost 5 bases, with 14 bases between them. The CDR3 is 14 residues long.

This chain joins TRBV7-2 and TRBJ1-6; no reliable D call. Trimming cost V 3 bases and J 6 bases, with 9 bases left between them. This CDR3 comprises 14 residues. CDR1 is SGHTA, CDR2 FQGNSA, per germline. The CDR3 protein is CASSFLTSNSPLHF. CDR3 sequence (DNA): TGTGCCAGCAGCTTTTTGACAAGTAATTCACCCCTCCACTTT.

Points on this clone: Here the CDR3 omits its conserved ending phenylalanine or tryptophan, so a read error is the likely source. The DNA is omitted, as the CDR3 cannot be located on it reliably, and the CDR3 follows TCRdb's listing. The rearrangement links TRBV21-1 to TRBJ2-3; no DNA check was done on the table's D call, TRBD1. TRBV21-1 is reported as a pseudogene. Both ends counted, the CDR3 spans 9 residues. The CDR3 sequence: CASSKGTAR.

This chain links TRBV6-6 with TRBJ2-5; 8 bases are a match to TRBD2. V lost 2 bases, J lost 5 bases, and 10 bases stayed unmatched. Per the germline V gene, CDR1 is MNHNY and CDR2 is SVGAGI (reference sequence). The CDR3 extends over 16 amino acids. The CDR3 nucleotides read TGTGCCAGCAGTTACCCACTTAGGGGCGGGGGGGAGACCCAGTACTTC. Translation: CASSYPLRGGGETQYF.

V gene TRBV29-1 combines with J gene TRBJ2-7; 7 bases match TRBD2. V gave up 7 bases and J gave up 6 bases; unmatched junction bases: 15. The CDR3 length is 14 residues. Germline V CDR1 and CDR2: SQVTM, ANQGSEA. Here the CDR3 reads CSALGGMGPGEQYF. The CDR3, as DNA: TGCAGCGCCCTGGGGGGGATGGGTCCAGGCGAGCAGTACTTC.

The V gene is TRBV19, the J gene TRBJ1-2; D gene unclear. V was pared by 7 bases and J by 1 base, with 10 bases between. The CDR3 consists of 13 residues. Germline loops: CDR1 LNHDA, CDR2 SQIVND (reference sequence). As DNA, the CDR3 is TGTGCCAGTATGGCAGGCAGTAACTATGGCTACACCTTC. This translates into CASMAGSNYGYTF.

This chain uses TRBV7-2 with TRBJ2-7; TRBD2 agrees at 10 bases. With V trimmed by 6 bases and J by 2 bases, 4 bases remained unmatched. The germline V gene encodes CDR1 SGHTA and CDR2 FQGNSA. There are 14 residues in the CDR3. CDR3 protein: CASSSSGGAYEQYF. DNA of the CDR3: TGTGCCAGCAGTTCGAGCGGGGGGGCCTACGAGCAGTACTTC.